One and the same sample provided the 25 T cell receptor beta chains below, sequenced in a study of shared clonotypes between healthy human individuals. TCRdb's copy holds only in-frame clones and misses some; the assay was immunoSEQ multiplex PCR. The table lists about 2 million clones, roughly 94% of them singletons. The source material was naive CD4+ T cells sorted from blood. As to subset: CD45RA+ positively selected. The receptor source for this set is a man younger than 30 in good health.

V and J are TRBV11-3 and TRBJ2-7; 7 bases map to TRBD1. J gave up 3 bases and V 0 bases, and 11 bases lay outside the gene matches. The germline V gene encodes CDR1 SGHNT and CDR2 YENEEA. This CDR3 is 17 amino acids long. CDR3 coding DNA: TGTGCCAGCAGCTTAGATAGTGAGGGGGCCGCTCGCTACGAGCAGTACTTC. Translated, it gives CASSLDSEGAARYEQYF.

The count of this clone is one. The CDR3 coding sequence is TGTGCCAGCAGCTGGACTGCAAGCTCCTACAATGAGCAGTTCTTC. It translates to CASSWTASSYNEQFF. The rearrangement links TRBV9 to TRBJ2-1; a weak D match, TRBD2 (5 bases). The germline gives CDR1 SGDLS, CDR2 YYNGEE. V was clipped by 4 bases and J by 0 bases, with 11 bases between them. The CDR3 extends over 15 amino acids.

V usage is TRBV2 and J usage is TRBJ1-1; tentative D call: TRBD1 (6 bases). This CDR3 spans 14 amino acids. V lost 4 bases and J 5 bases, leaving 14 bases between the germline ends. In germline, CDR1 is SNHLY, CDR2 FYNNEI. The CDR3 DNA sequence: TGTGCCAGCAGTGGACAGGCGACGAGAACTGAAGCTTTCTTT. It specifies CASSGQATRTEAFF.

This chain joins TRBV5-4 and TRBJ2-2, with 14 bases that match TRBD2. In germline, CDR1 is SGHNT, CDR2 YYREEE (reference sequence). The V and J ends lost 3 bases and 6 bases, in that order; junction bases with no gene match: 7. The length of the CDR3 is 17 residues. DNA for the CDR3: TGTGCCAGCAGCTCGGGACTAGCGGGGGTTTTACCCGGGGAGCTGTTTTTT. It yields the protein CASSSGLAGVLPGELFF.

As to this clone: Other DNA sequences in this sample translate to the same CDR3. The gene calls are TRBV18 and TRBJ2-3; D remains ambiguous. Germline-derived CDR1 and CDR2 are KGHSH and LQKENI. V was clipped by 3 bases and J by 6 bases, with 4 bases between them. The CDR3 runs 11 residues. Here the CDR3 reads CASSPIDTQYF. DNA for the CDR3: TGTGCCAGCTCACCCATTGATACGCAGTATTTT.

The chain couples TRBV6-4 to TRBJ2-7; 11 nucleotides agree with TRBD2. This CDR3 region has 17 residues. V lost 6 bases to trimming and J lost 0 bases; unmatched junction nucleotides: 10. Germline CDR1 MRHNA, CDR2 SNTAGT. The CDR3 loop reads CASSDRLAGPHSYEQYF. CDR3 DNA: TGTGCCAGCAGCGACCGACTAGCGGGGCCACACTCCTACGAGCAGTACTTC.

The chain uses TRBV29-1 and TRBJ1-1; TRBD1 matches 7 bases. The CDR3 covers 13 residues. With 7 bases clipped from V and 1 base from J, the junction kept 6 bases outside the gene matches. Germline values: CDR1 SQVTM, CDR2 ANQGSEA. Here the CDR3 DNA reads TGCAGCGGGGGGACAGCTTGGAACACTGAAGCTTTCTTT. Protein: CSGGTAWNTEAFF.

This clone was seen a handful of times. Additional DNA sequences in this sample encode the identical CDR3. The chain employs TRBV10-3 and TRBJ1-1; D uncertain. Looked up from germline, CDR1 is ENHRY and CDR2 is SYGVKD. The length of the CDR3 is 12 residues. Trimming removed 7 bases at V and 1 base at J, with 7 bases between. CDR3 coding DNA: TGTGCCATCAACGATGCGAACACTGAAGCTTTCTTT. This translates into CAINDANTEAFF.

The gene calls are TRBV6-1 and TRBJ1-4, with D possibly TRBD1 on 5 matching bases. The ends were cut back, 7 bases at V and 8 bases at J, with 14 bases in the middle. The CDR3 has 13 residues. The V gene's germline CDR1 is MNHNS and CDR2 SASEGT. The CDR3 DNA is TGTGCCAGCATGACAGTCCGAGGGGAAAAACTGTTTTTT. It codes for CASMTVRGEKLFF.

Note on this clone: The sample carries other DNA sequences with the same CDR3. The genes are TRBV7-3 and TRBJ2-2; D remains ambiguous. Deletions cut 2 bases from V and 1 base from J, with 5 bases between. This CDR3 is built from 14 residues. CDR1 is SGHTA, CDR2 FQGTGA, per germline. The chain's CDR3 is CASSLGQNTGELFF. In nucleotides, the CDR3 is TGTGCCAGCAGCTTAGGGCAGAACACCGGGGAGCTGTTTTTT.

V gene TRBV7-2 combines with J gene TRBJ2-7; 10 bases map to TRBD1. After removal of 5 bases from V and 9 bases from J, the junction contained 13 bases not matched to a gene. CDR3 length equals 15 residues. From germline, CDR1 is SGHTA and CDR2 FQGNSA. The CDR3 loop is CASSPTGTGDFAQYF. The CDR3 DNA is TGTGCCAGCAGCCCAACCGGGACAGGGGATTTCGCGCAGTACTTC.

The chain combines TRBV14 with TRBJ1-2; D unresolved. CDR3 length: 13 residues. Germline V gives CDR1 SGHDN, CDR2 FVKESK. The V and J ends lost 0 bases and 7 bases respectively, with 9 bases between them. In DNA, the CDR3 is TGTGCCAGCAGCCAAGAAGTCGGGTTTGGCTACACCTTC. It specifies CASSQEVGFGYTF.

The chain links TRBV30 to TRBJ1-3, with 8 positions matching TRBD1. V shed 3 bases, J shed 1 base, and the junction held 8 bases outside the gene matches. CDR3 length: 16 residues. CDR1 is GTSNPN, CDR2 SVGIG, per germline (reference sequence). CDR3 in amino acids: CAWSGQGGVSGNTIYF. CDR3 nucleotides: TGTGCCTGGAGCGGACAGGGAGGGGTTTCTGGAAACACCATATATTTT.

The chain combines TRBV30 with TRBJ2-1; no definite D call. CDR1 and CDR2 from the germline V gene are GTSNPN and SVGIG (reference sequence). This CDR3 region has 11 residues. V shed 5 bases and J shed 9 bases, with 11 bases lying between them. The CDR3 bases are TGTGCCTGGTCGGGCGGAGTTGAGCAGTTCTTC. The encoded protein is CAWSGGVEQFF.

The chain is built from TRBV18 and TRBJ2-3; D remains unclear. V lost 3 bases, J lost 0 bases, and 10 bases lay in between. The germline gives CDR1 KGHSH, CDR2 LQKENI. This CDR3 region has 15 residues. The CDR3 sequence is CASSPIRGSTDTQYF. The CDR3 DNA is TGTGCCAGCTCACCTATTAGAGGAAGCACAGATACGCAGTATTTT. The full variable domain, with the rest looked up from reference TRBV18 and TRBJ2-3, is NAGVMQNPRHLVRRRGQEARLRCSPMKGHSHVYWYRQLPEEGLKFMVYLQKENIIDESGMPKERFSAEFPKEGPSILRIQQVVRGDSAAYFCASSPIRGSTDTQYFGPGTRLTVL.

A single count supports this clone. The rearrangement links TRBV4-3 to TRBJ1-2; D is ambiguous. Trimming pared 0 bases from V and 5 bases from J, leaving 13 bases between. The CDR3 sequence is 15 residues long. Germline V CDR1 and CDR2: LGHNA, YSLEER. CDR3 in DNA: TGCGCCAGCAGCCAAGACGGGCAGAATAAATATGGCTACACCTTC. Its translation: CASSQDGQNKYGYTF.

The chain joins TRBV30 to TRBJ2-1; no firm D call. Germline assignment: CDR1 GTSNPN and CDR2 SVGIG (reference sequence). This CDR3 is built from 13 residues. Trimming cost V 1 base and J 2 bases, with 6 bases left between them. CDR3 amino acids: CAWSALAYNEQFF. The CDR3 nucleotides are TGTGCCTGGAGTGCCCTAGCCTACAATGAGCAGTTCTTC.

This chain uses TRBV5-4 with TRBJ2-7, with 9 bases identical to TRBD1. The CDR3 contains 15 residues. The germline V gene encodes CDR1 SGHNT and CDR2 YYREEE (reference sequence). The junction had 9 bases not matched to a gene; V was cut back by 4 bases and J by 4 bases. The CDR3: CASSPQMTGGYEQYF. The CDR3 DNA is TGTGCCAGCAGCCCCCAAATGACAGGGGGGTACGAGCAGTACTTC. The whole variable domain, filled in from reference TRBV5-4 and TRBJ2-7, reads ETGVTQSPTHLIKTRGQQVTLRCSSQSGHNTVSWYQQALGQGPQFIFQYYREEENGRGNFPPRFSGLQFPNYSSELNVNALELDDSALYLCASSPQMTGGYEQYFGPGTRLTVT.

The chain combines TRBV4-1 with TRBJ2-1; D remains ambiguous. This CDR3 has 14 amino acids. The germline gives CDR1 MGHRA, CDR2 YSYEKL. Trimming cost V 4 bases and J 9 bases, with 16 bases left between them. The CDR3 loop is CASSLRALTGEQFF. The CDR3 DNA follows: TGCGCCAGCAGCCTAAGAGCCTTGACGGGTGAGCAGTTCTTC.

This clone was seen just once. The gene calls are TRBV30 and TRBJ1-4; the D is unclear. Looked up from germline, CDR1 is GTSNPN and CDR2 is SVGIG (reference sequence). The V end lost 0 bases, the J end lost 5 bases, and 10 bases lay between the germline ends. The length of the CDR3 is 14 residues. CDR3 bases: TGTGCCTGGAGTGTAATCTTACCGAATGAAAAACTGTTTTTT. The encoded protein is CAWSVILPNEKLFF.

Concerning this clone: Other DNA variants within this sample encode the same CDR3. The chain joins TRBV5-1 to TRBJ2-3, with 7 bases lining up with TRBD2. The CDR3 loop spans 15 amino acids. J gave up 3 bases and V 0 bases, and 4 bases lay outside the gene matches. Germline CDR1 reads SGHRS; CDR2 reads YFSETQ. In DNA form, the CDR3 reads TGCGCCAGCAGCTTGGGTAGGGGAGGGACAGATACGCAGTATTTT. It yields the protein CASSLGRGGTDTQYF. Full variable domain (missing parts from reference TRBV5-1 and TRBJ2-3): KAGVTQTPRYLIKTRGQQVTLSCSPISGHRSVSWYQQTPGQGLQFLFEYFSETQRNKGNFPGRFSGRQFSNSRSEMNVSTLELGDSALYLCASSLGRGGTDTQYFGPGTRLTVL.

The gene calls are TRBV6-5 and TRBJ1-2, with D possibly matching TRBD1 (6 bases). This CDR3 has 12 amino acids. Per germline, CDR1 MNHEY and CDR2 SVGAGI. Trimming shortened V by 6 bases and J by 7 bases, and 12 bases separated the two germline ends. CDR3 nucleotide sequence: TGTGCCAGCAGGATACAAGGGGGTGGCTACACCTTC. Its protein product is CASRIQGGGYTF.

This chain connects TRBV6-1 to TRBJ2-7; 11 bases are a match to TRBD2. Germline trimming cut 3 bases from V and 3 bases from J; bases unmatched to any gene: 13. The CDR3 contains 18 residues. CDR1 and CDR2 (germline): MNHNS, SASEGT. In nucleotides, the CDR3 is TGTGCCAGCAGTGATGCGCAGGGGACTAGCGGTTCATACTACGAGCAGTACTTC. It yields the protein CASSDAQGTSGSYYEQYF.

This clone was picked up one time. The rearrangement joins TRBV2 to TRBJ1-6; no clear D. This CDR3 has 14 residues. The germline V gene encodes CDR1 SNHLY and CDR2 FYNNEI. Trimming took 6 bases from V and 6 from J, leaving 12 bases between them. CDR3: CASRTGIINSPLHF. The CDR3, as DNA: TGTGCCAGCAGGACGGGGATTATTAATTCACCCCTCCACTTT. The entire variable domain, with the rest obtained from reference TRBV2 and TRBJ1-6, is as follows: EPEVTQTPSHQVTQMGQEVILRCVPISNHLYFYWYRQILGQKVEFLVSFYNNEISEKSEIFDDQFSVERPDGSNFTLKIRSTKLEDSAMYFCASRTGIINSPLHFGNGTRLTVT.

The rearrangement joins TRBV30 to TRBJ2-3; 9 bases fit TRBD1. CDR3 size: 16 residues. In germline, CDR1 is GTSNPN, CDR2 SVGIG (reference sequence). J was trimmed by 3 bases and V by 0 bases; bases with no gene match: 7. CDR3: CAWSVPGTGKTDTQYF. In DNA, the CDR3 is TGTGCCTGGAGTGTACCCGGGACAGGGAAAACAGATACGCAGTATTTT.